This T cell receptor (beta chain) is drawn from a study of blood T cells in healthy people across ages (dated by TCRdb to between 2015 and 2016). Broadly, across the study: In model experiments, template switching captured roughly one uniquely barcoded TCR beta cDNA molecule for every two T cells. Two additional independent replicas of 1 million unique cDNA reads from the same blood draw were analyzed for two donors (one aged 18 to 30 and one aged 80 or older). To avoid experimental bias, donors of different ages were distributed randomly across sequencing lanes. Using deep sequencing normalized with unique cDNA molecular identifiers, the study measured how TCR beta repertoire diversity changes with age. The donors were split into four age groups: young (average roughly 15 years), middle-aged (about 40), aged (more than 60) and long-lived (approximately 80). Broader findings and caveats from the paper: A strong correlation was found between observed TCR beta diversity and the percentage of naive T cells measured by flow cytometry. Since profiling was done on bulk unsorted PBMCs, naive and antigen-experienced compartments could not be conclusively compared. Estimates of total diversity based on one million sequenced T cells were considered lower bounds and underestimates. Because donor CMV infection status was unknown, age-related changes in expanded clonotypes were potentially confounded. Observed TCR beta diversity per million T cells fell roughly linearly with age, and a significant reduction was already apparent by age around 36. The long-lived group showed more naive CD4+ T cells, fewer expanded clones and increased TCR diversity than the aged group, suggesting age selection.

Concerning this clonotype: Its antigen remains unidentified. The junction departs from germline at one end; a sequencing error may be responsible.

The donors were roughly 40 Caucasian individuals from Russia, aged roughly 6 to 100 years, who were systemically healthy. Each donor gave ten milliliters of peripheral blood, drawn into EDTA-treated Vacutainer tubes. PBMCs were isolated by Ficoll-Paque density-gradient centrifugation, with at least 6 million obtained per sample. Total RNA, at least 6 micrograms per sample, was extracted from PBMCs with Trizol reagent. The percentages of naive CD45RAhigh/CD27high T cells were determined by flow cytometry on a PBMC aliquot from every donor. Preparation of the library involved 5' RACE. Sequencing used an Illumina HiSeq 2500. A second PCR of about 6 to 11 cycles was performed with a sample-barcoded 5' primer and a J-beta primer mix. A unique molecular identifier was introduced onto each TCR beta cDNA molecule by a template-switch 5' adaptor carrying 12 random nucleotides. Each sample yielded at least 2.5 million CDR3-containing paired-end reads. The Mint cDNA synthesis kit, primed by a TRBC-specific oligonucleotide, was used to synthesize first-strand cDNA from all RNA. All cDNA was treated with uracil-DNA glycosylase and then went through a first 18-cycle PCR with the universal primers M1SS and BC2_uni_R. The published analysis was carried out like this. For normalization, 1 million high-quality reads, each with a distinct molecular identifier, were randomly selected from each sample. Instead of being binned into consensus sequences, reads with shared molecular identifiers were discarded. MiTCR, with a Q25 quality threshold and the strictest error-elimination algorithm, was used for CDR3 identification, clonotype clustering and error correction. Lower-bound total TCR beta diversity was estimated with a nonparametric unseen species model using Euler transformation. In TCRdb, the public reads were trimmed at Q25 with fastp and aligned with MiXCR, with productive beta chains retained. Under each unique CDR3 protein, matching rows form one entry showing the most common genes and DNA. These V and J calls rely on TCRdb rather than the paper's analysis. A total of some 690,000 distinct CDR3 sequences appear in this sample, 22% of them only once. The ten largest make up about 22% of the sample.

In the germline V gene (reference sequence), CDR1 corresponds to LNHDA and CDR2 to SQIVND. The CDR3, cysteine through phenylalanine, is 15 amino acids long. Just the 45-base CDR3 DNA is kept, in frame starting at base 1. The sequence came from a man aged 70-80 years in good health. The sequence is built from TRBV19 and TRBJ1-1; tentative D gene TRBD1, with 6 bases matching. The sample consisted of blood. The CDR3 reads CASRSNYRDGTEAFF. The nucleotide sequence reads as follows: TGTGCTAGTAGGTCAAATTACAGGGACGGCACTGAAGCTTTCTTT.